These T cell receptor beta chains were read from a single sample in a study of T cell responses to AZD1222 COVID-19 vaccine. The method was immunoSEQ multiplex PCR; TCRdb's version includes in-frame clones alone and lacks a portion of them. The sample yields 150,000 to 200,000 clones, over 90% seen once. The source was peripheral blood, collected on day 0 of AZD1222 vaccination. These receptors all stem from an adult in good health. The conserved cysteine and the conserved F or W are not part of the CDR3 here.

v_call cdr3_aa
TRBV6-6 ASTVDRGGAISPLH
TRBV27 ASSFSGAGNQPQH
TRBV5-4 ASSLEATNEKLF
TRBV7-2 ASSFASNNYGYT
TRBV6-1 ASSESGQGFYNSPLH
TRBV5-1 ASSLGTRTEAF
TRBV28 ASSFRGSWQPQH
TRBV10-3 AISEGSQPQH
TRBV3-1/TRBV3-2 ASSQDQEQRPLRDEQY
TRBV18 ASSPEEGYT
TRBV19 ASSPREGGRTGELF
TRBV28 ASSSGQGAGGYT
TRBV19 ASSPLGTLGETQY
TRBV10-3 AITAGFMNTEAF
TRBV12-3/TRBV12-4 ASSRPPNTEAF
TRBV9 ASSTSLDTSEKLF
TRBV7-9 ASSLTGADGYT
TRBV27 ASSLQGNGHNEQF
TRBV7-2 ASSIQGADTEAF
TRBV2 ASKTKRQGYEQY
TRBV6-2/TRBV6-3 ASSYLAGGLNEQF
TRBV3-1/TRBV3-2 ASSPGAGPPRETQY
TRBV6-5 ASISDRANQPQH
TRBV28 ASKRGGGNEQF
TRBV10-3 AISPDSFYTGELF
TRBV6-6 ASSHTVVLT
TRBV19 ASSIRGHQPQH
TRBV6-2/TRBV6-3 ASSYSTVRDSPLH
TRBV12-5 ASGLWLAGAYEQF
TRBV28 ASSFLEGGYEQY
TRBV21-1 ASSKALLVGVMF
TRBV6-5 ASRKTADINQPQH
TRBV6-4 ASSPEGGGNTIY
TRBV7-9 ASSPGPAGIQY
TRBV5-1 ASSFTPGQPQH
TRBV6-5 ASFRGPSGNTIY
TRBV5-5 ASSLARGQAF
TRBV6-2/TRBV6-3 ASSSLGQGIGTQY
TRBV4-3 ASSQEASGQGNYGYT
TRBV3-1/TRBV3-2 ASSQWVSSEAF
TRBV7-2 ASSLASREQY
TRBV7-2 ASSQNGGTGNSPLH
TRBV5-6 ASSIGTGGADTQY
TRBV7-3 ASSKGSKETQY
TRBV28 ASSFPGPQH
TRBV6-1 ASSEGRLTDTQY
TRBV6-5 ASRTGTGVSEQY
TRBV30 AWGQGAGNIQY
TRBV7-2 ASSTWGALGYGYT
TRBV19 ASSLRDRGSTGANVLT
TRBV3-1/TRBV3-2 ASSQESALLGKASTDTQY
TRBV14 ASSRINTGELF
TRBV6-2/TRBV6-3 ASSPTALGQSNTEAF
TRBV5-1 ASSLFTGQEETQY
TRBV28 ASSSPAGAYTDTQY